The 22 T cell receptor beta chains presented below share a single source sample, sequenced in a study of regulatory T cells in long-lasting Graves disease. Combining iRepertoire HTBI primers with Arm-PCR of CDR3 regions, the authors built TCR beta libraries. TCRdb reanalysed the multiplex PCR reads using MiXCR and keeps one entry per CDR3 protein. In the table there are under 800,000 distinct CDR3 sequences, under 20% of which are singletons. The time point here: newly diagnosed GD, antithyroid drugs for less than 3 months. Making the TCR library involved RNA that had been extracted from PBMCs. These same records also appear under a second study, on T cells in Graves' hyperthyroidism and ophthalmopathy.

Specimen: peripheral blood mononuclear cells (PBMCs), collected at new diagnosis, from a patient treated with antithyroid drugs. These receptors came from a woman aged 25 to 39 with Graves disease.

This clonotype was detected only a few times. The rearrangement joins TRBV28 to TRBJ1-5, with D uncertain. Germline CDR1 reads MDHEN; CDR2 reads SYDVKM. The V end lost 5 bases, the J end lost 7 bases, and 12 bases lay between the germline ends. The CDR3 is made up of 13 amino acids. The chain's CDR3 is CASSPMGRQPQHF. CDR3 nucleotide sequence: TGTGCCAGCAGTCCCATGGGGAGGCAGCCCCAGCATTTT.

In this sample, this clonotype turned up a few times. CDR3 sequence: CSVEGGLTNTGELFF. CDR3 nucleotide sequence: TGCAGCGTTGAAGGGGGGCTAACGAACACCGGGGAGCTGTTTTTT. The V gene is TRBV29-1, the J gene TRBJ2-2, with a possible D match to TRBD1 (6 bases). Per germline, CDR1 SQVTM and CDR2 ANQGSEA. Trimming left V 1 base short and J 0 bases short, with 9 bases between. The CDR3 consists of 15 residues.

There are many counts of this clonotype. The chain has TRBV18 and TRBJ1-1; 9 bases map to TRBD1. Germline V lookup: CDR1 KGHSH, CDR2 LQKENI. The junction had 2 bases not matched to a gene; V was cut back by 6 bases and J by 6 bases. The CDR3 spans 12 residues. CDR3 in amino acids: CASSRQGAEAFF. DNA for the CDR3: TGTGCCAGCTCCCGACAGGGGGCTGAAGCTTTCTTT.

This clonotype was seen at least ten times. The chain is built from TRBV12-3 or TRBV12-4 and TRBJ1-5, with a weak D call TRBD1 (5 bases). The CDR3 totals 14 residues. V shed 5 bases and J shed 7 bases, with 15 bases lying between them. Written as DNA, the CDR3 is TGTGCCAGCAGTCCAGCAAAGGGGATACAGCCCCAGCATTTT. Its translation: CASSPAKGIQPQHF.

At least ten counts were recorded for this clonotype. A read error may produce the germline difference seen at one junction end. The chain combines TRBV5-1 with TRBJ1-4, with D unresolved. Germline V gives CDR1 SGHRS, CDR2 YFSETQ. This CDR3 region has 13 residues. CDR3 sequence (DNA): TGTGCCAGCAGTCCCACGGGTAATGAAAAACTGTTTTTT. This codes for CASSPTGNEKLFF.

This chain links TRBV20-1 with TRBJ2-1, with D perhaps TRBD2 (7 bases). TRBJ2-7 explains the end of the DNA better; the J call may be wrong. Germline V gives CDR1 DFQATT, CDR2 SNEGSKA (reference sequence). CDR3 length equals 14 residues. The CDR3 sequence: CSAPGGGGTNEQYF. The CDR3 DNA sequence: TGCAGTGCCCCGGGGGGCGGGGGAACCAATGAGCAGTACTTC.

The J gene is TRBJ2-2, the V gene TRBV20-1; 7 bases map to TRBD2. CDR3 length: 15 amino acids. Germline V CDR1 and CDR2: DFQATT, SNEGSKA (reference sequence). V lost 0 bases to trimming and J lost 2 bases; unmatched junction nucleotides: 3. The DNA of the CDR3 is TGCAGTGCTAGAGAGCGGGACTACAACACCGGGGAGCTGTTTTTT. It codes for CSARERDYNTGELFF.

This clonotype has ten or more counts. The CDR3 DNA follows: TGTGCCAGCAGCGATGGGACTAGCGGGAGGGATACGCAGTATTTT. This gives the protein CASSDGTSGRDTQYF. The V gene is TRBV7-3, the J gene TRBJ2-3; 15 bases are shared with TRBD2. After removal of 5 bases from V and 6 bases from J, the junction contained 3 bases not matched to a gene. The CDR3 is 15 amino acids. Germline V CDR1 and CDR2: SGHTA, FQGTGA.

This clonotype was detected a few times. This chain links TRBV3-1 with TRBJ1-5; D gene uncertain. The germline CDR1 and CDR2 sequences are LGHDT and YNNKEL (reference sequence). The V and J ends lost 1 base and 5 bases respectively, with 6 bases between them. This CDR3 has 13 residues. In nucleotides, the CDR3 is TGTGCCAGCAGCCAAGCCGGGTATCAGCCCCAGCATTTT. It encodes CASSQAGYQPQHF.

The chain has TRBV2 and TRBJ2-5; D perhaps matches TRBD1 (7 bases). V lost 7 bases and J 5 bases, leaving 14 bases between the germline ends. The CDR3 has 13 residues. Germline-derived CDR1 and CDR2 are SNHLY and FYNNEI. The CDR3 bases are TGTGCCAGCAATCAGGGGGGCAGGGAGACCCAGTACTTC. Its protein is CASNQGGRETQYF.

Turning to this clonotype: The junction does not match germline at one end; this may be a read error. The rearrangement links TRBV25-1 to TRBJ1-4; 7 nucleotides match TRBD1. The CDR3 spans 15 residues. Germline V CDR1 and CDR2: MGHDK, SYGVNS. In DNA form, the CDR3 reads TGTACCAGCAGTGCGATGACAGGGACCAGGGAAAAACTGTTTTTT. Encoded protein: CTSSAMTGTREKLFF.

This clonotype was picked up many times. The rearrangement joins TRBV6-1 to TRBJ1-1; TRBD1 matches 11 bases. The CDR3 sequence is 16 residues long. CDR1 and CDR2 (germline): MNHNS, SASEGT. V shed 4 bases, J shed 0 bases, and the junction held 4 bases outside the gene matches. The CDR3 loop reads CASSGDRGNMNTEAFF. The CDR3 nucleotides read TGTGCCAGCAGTGGGGACAGGGGGAATATGAACACTGAAGCTTTCTTT.

The chain couples TRBV18 to TRBJ1-3; D is unclear. V lost 3 bases and J lost 2, with 11 bases in between. Germline loops: CDR1 KGHSH, CDR2 LQKENI. The CDR3 length is 15 residues. CDR3 loop: CASSPEQLPGNTIYF. CDR3 bases: TGTGCCAGCTCACCGGAACAGCTGCCTGGAAACACCATATATTTT.

This clonotype was detected only a few times. The chain employs TRBV25-1 and TRBJ2-7; TRBD2 agrees at 7 bases. CDR1 is MGHDK and CDR2 is SYGVNS in the germline V gene. The ends lost 2 bases at V and 2 bases at J; junction bases unmatched: 3. The CDR3 spans 14 residues. The CDR3 sequence: CASSEMGLTYEQYF. For the CDR3, the DNA is TGTGCCAGCAGTGAAATGGGACTAACCTACGAGCAGTACTTC.

V gene TRBV19 combines with J gene TRBJ1-1, with no clear D. Trimming removed 3 bases at V and 6 bases at J, with 20 bases between. The CDR3 consists of 16 residues. Germline CDR1 and CDR2: LNHDA and SQIVND (reference sequence). The CDR3: CASSMSVAGEGAEAFF. In DNA, the CDR3 is TGTGCCAGTAGTATGTCCGTGGCGGGAGAGGGTGCTGAAGCTTTCTTT.

Remarks on this clonotype: It is unclear where the CDR3 begins or ends on the DNA, so no DNA is shown, and the CDR3 is as TCRdb lists it. CDR3 sequence: CSATLGQVGYEQYFGPGQPQHF. The J gene is TRBJ1-5, the V gene TRBV29-1; no check of the table's D call, TRBD1, against the DNA was made. Inclusive of both ends, the CDR3 amounts to 22 amino acids. Germline V gene data show CDR1 as SQVTM and CDR2 as ANQGSEA.

This clonotype came up a few times. The chain is built from TRBV3-1 and TRBJ2-3; perhaps D is TRBD1 or TRBD2 (7 bases each). Trimming took 2 bases from V and 0 from J, leaving 9 bases between them. The CDR3 is 15 amino acids. The germline CDR1 and CDR2 sequences are LGHDT and YNNKEL (reference sequence). CDR3 loop: CASSQQGGSTDTQYF. The CDR3, as DNA: TGTGCCAGCAGCCAACAGGGGGGGAGCACAGATACGCAGTATTTT.

The chain links TRBV11-2 to TRBJ2-2, with 7 bases aligning to TRBD1. The CDR3 extends over 14 amino acids. From germline, CDR1 is SGHAT and CDR2 FQNNGV. J gave up 7 bases and V 6 bases, and 8 bases lay outside the gene matches. Here the CDR3 reads CASRPTGVIGELFF. In DNA form, the CDR3 reads TGTGCCAGCAGACCTACAGGGGTAATCGGGGAGCTGTTTTTT. Variable domain in full (rest from reference TRBV11-2 and TRBJ2-2): EAGVAQSPRYKIIEKRQSVAFWCNPISGHATLYWYQQILGQGPKLLIQFQNNGVVDDSQLPKDRFSAERLKGVDSTLKIQPAKLEDSAVYLCASRPTGVIGELFFGEGSRLTVL.

Many counts were recorded for this clonotype. This chain joins TRBV27 and TRBJ2-5, with 9 bases that match TRBD1. V was pared by 5 bases and J by 0 bases, with 7 bases of the junction left unmatched. Germline CDR1 and CDR2: MNHEY and SMNVEV (reference sequence). The CDR3 extends over 16 amino acids. CDR3 coding DNA: TGTGCCAGCAGTCAAACAGGGGGCGCGTACCAAGAGACCCAGTACTTC. As protein: CASSQTGGAYQETQYF.

The chain combines TRBV27 with TRBJ2-7; the match to TRBD1 covers 10 bases. Germline values: CDR1 MNHEY, CDR2 SMNVEV (reference sequence). V was pared by 6 bases and J by 5 bases, with 10 bases of the junction left unmatched. CDR3 length: 15 residues. CDR3 coding DNA: TGTGCCAGCAGCCCACCGGGACAGGGGCACAACGAGCAGTACTTC. This encodes CASSPPGQGHNEQYF.

This clonotype was observed a few times. The chain links TRBV14 to TRBJ1-2, with a tentative D call TRBD1 (5 bases). Germline-derived CDR1 and CDR2 are SGHDN and FVKESK. Deletions cut 0 bases from V and 6 bases from J, with 14 bases between. The CDR3 is made up of 15 amino acids. CDR3 sequence (DNA): TGTGCCAGCAGCCAAGATCGGGGGTCCGGGGATGGCTACACCTTC. Translation: CASSQDRGSGDGYTF.

The table lists this clonotype with a few counts. The V call is TRBV6-5, the J call TRBJ1-1; weak D call: TRBD1 (5 bases). The germline CDR1 and CDR2 sequences are MNHEY and SVGAGI. This CDR3 has 15 amino acids. V gave up 0 bases and J gave up 0 bases, with 8 bases separating them. CDR3 loop: CASSYSGLVNTEAFF. CDR3 nucleotides: TGTGCCAGCAGTTACTCGGGGCTTGTGAACACTGAAGCTTTCTTT.